This T cell receptor (beta chain) was sequenced in a study of memory CD4+ T cells and cytomegalovirus serostatus. Study outcomes and limitations: A US-trained random forest predicted CMV serostatus with median AUC roughly 0.9. CD4+ memory repertoires contained about 40% of the roughly 160 reported CMV TCRbeta sequences.

Remarks on this clone: Its antigen is currently unknown.

Per the original data handling: After removing out-of-frame reads, 2.3 million or so distinct TCRbeta sequences remained. TCRdb's copy holds only in-frame clones and misses some; the assay was immunoSEQ multiplex PCR. From that table come the V and J calls and clone size; the DNA was used to work out D and trimming. In the table there are about 56,000 clones, about 80% of which are singletons. The sort gate was single viable CD3+CD4+CD8-CD45RO+ cells for memory CD4+ T cells. CMV serostatus came from serum IgG against pp150, pp28, p38, p52. CDR1 and CDR2 (germline): SGHNT, YYREEE (reference sequence). The CDR3 extends over 14 amino acids. Trimming took 4 bases from V and 1 from J; bases not matched to a gene: 2.

The sequencing input was memory CD4+ T cells from blood. The sequence came from an adult in good health and CMV-seropositive. The chain is built from TRBV5-4 and TRBJ2-5, with 9 bases fitting TRBD1. The CDR3 reads CASSLQGAQETQYF. As DNA, the CDR3 is TGTGCCAGCAGCCTACAGGGGGCCCAAGAGACCCAGTACTTC.